Below are 12 T cell receptor beta chains sequenced from a single sample in a study of long-term antiretroviral therapy in people with HIV. The immunoSEQ assay was v3.0, run at survey level. Only in-frame clones appear in the TCRdb table, and some are missing; sequencing was by immunoSEQ multiplex PCR. The data show 45,000 to 50,000 clones, roughly four fifths seen once. The material was unsorted PBMCs, obtained 0.8 years after starting antiretroviral therapy. The receptors were sampled from a woman under 30 with HIV.

The chain carries TRBV5-4 and TRBJ2-5; D unresolved. The CDR3 extends over 14 amino acids. Trimming pared 0 bases from V and 1 base from J, leaving 7 bases between. CDR1 is SGHNT and CDR2 is YYREEE in the germline V gene (reference sequence). The CDR3 is CASSLDVTQETQYF. The CDR3 region has the DNA TGTGCCAGCAGCTTGGATGTTACCCAAGAGACCCAGTACTTC.

This chain connects TRBV28 to TRBJ2-7; 8 positions match TRBD2. The CDR3 has 14 residues. Trimming cost V 5 bases and J 5 bases; bases outside gene matches: 8. The germline V gene encodes CDR1 MDHEN and CDR2 SYDVKM. CDR3 in DNA: TGTGCCAGCAGTCCCCCGGGACTAGAAAACGAGCAGTACTTC. Amino acids: CASSPPGLENEQYF.

Written as DNA, the CDR3 is TGTGCCAGTAGTTTTCTCCCGTCGCTAGCCAAAAACATTCAGTACTTC. Translated, it gives CASSFLPSLAKNIQYF. The chain joins TRBV19 to TRBJ2-4; D remains ambiguous. The germline gives CDR1 LNHDA, CDR2 SQIVND (reference sequence). The CDR3 consists of 16 residues. The ends were cut back, 5 bases at V and 0 bases at J, with 14 bases in the middle.

The rearrangement joins TRBV7-3 to TRBJ2-2; D assignment may be TRBD1 or TRBD2 (5 bases each). Germline V gives CDR1 SGHTA, CDR2 FQGTGA. V was pared by 5 bases and J by 9 bases, with 10 bases between. This CDR3 region has 12 residues. The CDR3 nucleotides are TGTGCCAGCAGCCGGGACGAGAGGGAGCTGTTTTTT. Translated, it gives CASSRDERELFF. The entire variable domain, with the rest obtained from reference TRBV7-3 and TRBJ2-2, is as follows: GAGVSQTPSNKVTEKGKYVELRCDPISGHTALYWYRQSLGQGPEFLIYFQGTGAADDSGLPNDRFFAVRPEGSVSTLKIQRTERGDSAVYLCASSRDERELFFGEGSRLTVL.

The chain carries TRBV5-4 and TRBJ2-1; D is possibly TRBD2 (6 bases). Germline CDR1 is SGHNT and CDR2 is YYREEE (reference sequence). The CDR3 contains 15 residues. V was shortened by 4 bases and J by 2 bases, with 13 bases between the two germline ends. DNA for the CDR3: TGTGCCAGCAGCCGACGCGGGGTGGCCTACAATGAGCAGTTCTTC. This sequence encodes CASSRRGVAYNEQFF.

The chain links TRBV28 to TRBJ1-2; D remains ambiguous. Trimming removed 6 bases at V and 2 bases at J, with 10 bases between. Germline V lookup: CDR1 MDHEN, CDR2 SYDVKM. The CDR3 sequence is 13 residues long. CDR3 amino acids: CASRGGQNYGYTF. The CDR3 coding sequence is TGTGCCAGCAGAGGAGGGCAGAACTATGGCTACACCTTC.

The rearrangement links TRBV5-4 to TRBJ2-1; D remains unclear. Germline V lookup: CDR1 SGHNT, CDR2 YYREEE (reference sequence). The V gene lost 2 bases and the J gene lost 6 bases, with 15 bases spanning the gap. The CDR3 has 15 amino acids. This CDR3 is CASSLGTTTLNEQFF. CDR3 bases: TGTGCCAGCAGCTTAGGAACCACCACACTCAATGAGCAGTTCTTC.

The chain employs TRBV5-6 and TRBJ1-2; possibly TRBD1 for D (5 bases). Germline V gene lookup returns CDR1 SGHDT and CDR2 YYEEEE. The CDR3 length is 15 residues. V gave up 1 base and J gave up 2 bases, with 12 bases separating them. As DNA, the CDR3 is TGTGCCAGCAGCTTGTCGACGGGGCCGAACTATGGCTACACCTTC. Its protein is CASSLSTGPNYGYTF. The variable domain in full, with the rest retrieved from reference TRBV5-6 and TRBJ1-2, is DAGVTQSPTHLIKTRGQQVTLRCSPKSGHDTVSWYQQALGQGPQFIFQYYEEEERQRGNFPDRFSGHQFPNYSSELNVNALLLGDSALYLCASSLSTGPNYGYTFGSGTRLTVV.

The chain couples TRBV7-9 to TRBJ2-2; 10 bases line up with TRBD1. The germline CDR1 and CDR2 sequences are SEHNR and FQNEAQ (reference sequence). CDR3 size: 15 residues. The ends lost 4 bases at V and 6 bases at J; junction bases unmatched: 5. CDR3 bases: TGTGCCAGCAGCTCTTGGGACAGGGGCGCCGGGGAGCTGTTTTTT. Protein product: CASSSWDRGAGELFF. Full variable domain (rest looked up from reference TRBV7-9 and TRBJ2-2): DTGVSQNPRHKITKRGQNVTFRCDPISEHNRLYWYRQTLGQGPEFLTYFQNEAQLEKSRLLSDRFSAERPKGSFSTLEIQRTEQGDSAMYLCASSSWDRGAGELFFGEGSRLTVL.

The rearrangement links TRBV4-3 to TRBJ2-7; D unclear. The CDR3 totals 15 residues. Germline CDR1 reads LGHNA; CDR2 reads YSLEER. V shed 0 bases and J shed 3 bases, with 12 bases lying between them. CDR3 sequence (DNA): TGCGCCAGCAGCCAAGATAGCTCAGTGGGCTACGAGCAGTACTTC. Amino acids: CASSQDSSVGYEQYF.

The rearrangement uses TRBV5-4 and TRBJ1-2; D gene ambiguous. The V gene lost 4 bases and the J gene lost 1 base, with 17 bases spanning the gap. Germline V CDR1 and CDR2: SGHNT, YYREEE (reference sequence). This CDR3 is 16 amino acids long. Here the CDR3 DNA reads TGTGCCAGCAGCGCTCCGGAGGGCCGTCATAACTATGGCTACACCTTC. This sequence encodes CASSAPEGRHNYGYTF.

This chain links TRBV15 with TRBJ1-1; TRBD1 is a possible D gene (6 bases). The germline CDR1 and CDR2 sequences are LNHNV and YYDKDF (reference sequence). Trimming took off 5 bases at V and 1 base at J, with 17 bases between the two ends. This CDR3 is built from 16 residues. In DNA form, the CDR3 reads TGTGCCACCAGCCAAAAGTCCCGGGACAAGAACACTGAAGCTTTCTTT. Amino acid sequence: CATSQKSRDKNTEAFF.